What follows describes a single T cell receptor (beta chain). Its antigen remains unknown. In germline, CDR1 is SQVTM, CDR2 ANQGSEA. Between the trimmed V and J ends, which lost 4 bases and 5 bases, there was a span of 14 bases. This CDR3 is built from 13 residues. This sample is part of a study of response to subunit inactivated influenza vaccine. The study, taken as a whole, reports: Only a handful of new T cells, the authors suggested, are recruited with each seasonal influenza vaccination.

TCRdb independently ran MiXCR on the RT-PCR reads; one entry per CDR3 protein. The table shows about 480,000 distinct CDR3 sequences, with over 10% occurring only once. The V and J genes are TRBV29-1 and TRBJ1-1; the D is unclear. Source: PBMCs from blood, taken roughly 46 days after vaccination. The sequence came from a man in his fifties who received an inactivated influenza vaccine. CDR3 bases: TGCAGCGTTGTTGGAGACACACGGACTGAAGCTTTCTTT. Its translation is CSVVGDTRTEAFF. Full variable domain (remainder filled in from reference TRBV29-1 and TRBJ1-1): SAVISQKPSRDICQRGTSLTIQCQVDSQVTMMFWYRQQPGQSLTLIATANQGSEATYESGFVIDKFPISRPNLTFSTLTVSNMSPEDSSIYLCSVVGDTRTEAFFGQGTRLTVV.